The 19 T cell receptor beta chains given below trace back to one sample, sequenced in a study of tumor-infiltrating lymphocytes in primary liver carcinoma (dated 2017 in TCRdb). The reads were generated on an Illumina HiSeq 2500. A constant-region primer and ProtoScript II reverse transcriptase were used to reverse-transcribe TCRbeta-specific cDNA from around 480 ng total RNA. TCRbeta libraries were built with three nested multiplex PCR rounds, a slightly modified ARM-PCR procedure. Multiplex TRBV1-TRBV30 forward primers and a Cbeta reverse primer were used in the first two PCR rounds, each of which was run for 10 to 11 cycles. The public reads were quality trimmed at Q25 with fastp and then assembled into clones with MiXCR by TCRdb, keeping productive beta chains. Every distinct CDR3 protein forms one entry, paired with its most common genes and DNA. The sample includes roughly 180,000 distinct CDR3 sequences, with approximately 60% observed a single time. Approximately 68% of the sample rests with the top ten.

TRIzol reagent was used to extract blood RNA from unsorted whole blood, while the DNeasy Blood & Tissue kit provided the germline DNA. Specimen: peripheral blood. These receptor sequences come from a man in his forties or fifties with primary liver carcinoma and hepatitis B virus infection.

The chain links TRBV10-3 to TRBJ2-7; TRBD2 is a possible D gene (6 bases). The V and J ends lost 2 bases and 6 bases respectively, with 17 bases between them. Germline loops: CDR1 ENHRY, CDR2 SYGVKD. This CDR3 region has 15 residues. The CDR3 nucleotides read TGTGCCATCAGTGAGAAGGGACTGGATTCAAGCGAGCAGTACTTC. It translates to CAISEKGLDSSEQYF.

This clonotype was recorded once. No conserved phenylalanine or tryptophan is present at the end of the CDR3, so a read error is the likely explanation. J is TRBJ2-1 and V is TRBV6-5; TRBD1 aligns across 8 bases. Trimming took 7 bases from V and 8 from J; bases not matched to a gene: 4. The CDR3 covers 12 residues. Germline values: CDR1 MNHEY, CDR2 SVGAGI. CDR3 in DNA: TGTGCCAGCAAATCGACAGGGGATGAGCAGTTCCTC. Translated, it gives CASKSTGDEQFL.

Comment on this clonotype: As the CDR3 is not closed by the conserved phenylalanine or tryptophan, this likely results from a read error. The chain uses TRBV11-3 and TRBJ2-1, with D hard to call. CDR1 is SGHNT and CDR2 is YENEEA in the germline V gene. The CDR3 has 15 residues. The DNA for the CDR3 is TGTGCCAACAGCATGTCTGGTCTAGGGCCCAATGAGCAGTTCATC. Protein sequence: CANSMSGLGPNEQFI.

V is TRBV5-1 and J is TRBJ1-1, with no clear D. Germline loops: CDR1 SGHRS, CDR2 YFSETQ. This CDR3 is built from 11 residues. Trimming shortened V by 0 bases and J by 7 bases, and 4 bases separated the two germline ends. The CDR3 reads CASSLAGEAFF. In DNA form, the CDR3 reads TGCGCCAGCAGCTTGGCTGGTGAAGCTTTCTTT. The variable domain in full, completed from reference TRBV5-1 and TRBJ1-1, reads KAGVTQTPRYLIKTRGQQVTLSCSPISGHRSVSWYQQTPGQGLQFLFEYFSETQRNKGNFPGRFSGRQFSNSRSEMNVSTLELGDSALYLCASSLAGEAFFGQGTRLTVV.

The chain couples TRBV6-6 to TRBJ1-1; D is undetermined. Looked up from germline, CDR1 is MNHNY and CDR2 is SVGAGI (reference sequence). Trimming left V 2 bases short and J 1 base short, with 11 bases between. The CDR3 covers 15 residues. CDR3 coding DNA: TGTGCCAGCAGTTACATTCCGAACAGGAACACTGAAGCTTTCTTT. Translating gives CASSYIPNRNTEAFF.

This sequence joins TRBV28 and TRBJ2-7; unclear D gene. CDR1 and CDR2 (germline): MDHEN, SYDVKM. The length of the CDR3 is 14 residues. The V and J ends lost 6 bases and 3 bases respectively, with 15 bases between them. Written as DNA, the CDR3 is TGTGCCAGCAGAGAGGTCCTGGTGAGCTACGAGCAGTACTTC. It translates to CASREVLVSYEQYF.

Turning to this clonotype: Compared with germline, one end of the junction differs, possibly owing to a read error. The chain links TRBV11-2 to TRBJ2-4; D uncertain. The CDR3 totals 12 residues. Germline loops: CDR1 SGHAT, CDR2 FQNNGV. The CDR3 is CANSPTSTLSYF. Written as DNA, the CDR3 is TGTGCCAACAGCCCGACATCGACACTGTCGTACTTC.

This clonotype occurred a few times. The CDR3 DNA sequence: TGTGCCAGCAGTGGTAAGGGGGGGACCTACGAGCAGTACTTC. It yields the protein CASSGKGGTYEQYF. The gene calls are TRBV12-3 or TRBV12-4 and TRBJ2-7; D is possibly TRBD2 (7 bases). The V gene lost 5 bases and the J gene lost 2 bases, with 13 bases spanning the gap. This CDR3 has 14 amino acids.

This clonotype was observed a handful of times. The chain has TRBV4-2 and TRBJ2-3, with 8 bases aligning to TRBD2. The CDR3 contains 18 residues. The germline CDR1 and CDR2 sequences are LGHNA and YNFKEQ. V lost 9 bases and J lost 1; bases outside the gene matches: 18. The CDR3, as DNA: TGTGCCAGTGCCTCACACTTTAGCGGGGAAGGTGGCACAGATACGCAGTATTTT. The encoded protein is CASASHFSGEGGTDTQYF.

Comments on this clonotype: A read error is likely, as this CDR3 ends without the conserved phenylalanine or tryptophan. Because the CDR3's place on the DNA is in doubt, the DNA is left out and the CDR3 is given as listed by TCRdb. The chain employs TRBV6-1 and TRBJ1-4. Per germline, CDR1 MNHNS and CDR2 SASEGT. The CDR3 spans 12 residues, counting both ends. This CDR3 reads CASNEGLSSSFY.

This chain uses TRBV5-5 with TRBJ2-3, with 7 bases lining up with TRBD2. CDR1 is SGHKS and CDR2 is YYEKEE in the germline V gene (reference sequence). The J segment lost 4 bases and the V segment lost 0 bases, leaving 2 bases of the junction unmatched. This CDR3 has 14 residues. Here the CDR3 reads CASSLGGSADTQYF. The CDR3 coding sequence is TGTGCCAGCAGCTTGGGCGGGAGTGCAGATACGCAGTATTTT.

Points on this clonotype: The junction shows a germline mismatch at one end, possibly a read error. The rearrangement links TRBV11-2 to TRBJ2-5, with D perhaps TRBD1 (6 bases). The CDR3 is made up of 17 amino acids. CDR1 is SGHAT and CDR2 is FQNNGV in the germline V gene. The CDR3 coding sequence is TGTGCCAGAAGCTTAGTTGGTGGGGGCAGTCGGCAAGAGACCCAGTACTTC. Translating gives CARSLVGGGSRQETQYF.

This clonotype came up a few times. A read error may explain this, as a much larger clone is one base away. V and J are TRBV11-2 and TRBJ2-7; TRBD1 is a possible D gene (6 bases). From germline, CDR1 is SGHAT and CDR2 FQNNGV. This CDR3 has 16 amino acids. As DNA, the CDR3 is TGTGTCAGCAGCAAAACCACAGGGTACGGCTCCTACGAGCAGTACTTC. Translation gives CVSSKTTGYGSYEQYF.

V is TRBV28 and J is TRBJ2-7; no definite D call. Germline CDR1 is MDHEN and CDR2 is SYDVKM. This CDR3 is 12 amino acids long. CDR3 DNA: TGTGCAAGCTGCCTAATGTTCAGCGAGCAGTACTTC. Translated, it gives CASCLMFSEQYF.

Notes on this clonotype: This may be a read error: a much more frequent sequence differs by one nucleotide. The V and J genes are TRBV11-2 and TRBJ2-7, with TRBD2 as a possible D gene (6 bases). This CDR3 has 15 amino acids. V lost 5 bases to trimming and J lost 0 bases, with 14 bases between them. Germline V gene data show CDR1 as SGHAT and CDR2 as FQNNGV. Written as DNA, the CDR3 is TGTGCCAGCAGCATAATGGGGGGTTACTCCTACGAGCAGTACTTC. This sequence encodes CASSIMGGYSYEQYF. Drawing the rest from reference TRBV11-2 and TRBJ2-7, the complete variable domain is EAGVAQSPRYKIIEKRQSVAFWCNPISGHATLYWYQQILGQGPKLLIQFQNNGVVDDSQLPKDRFSAERLKGVDSTLKIQPAKLEDSAVYLCASSIMGGYSYEQYFGPGTRLTVT.

This clonotype was found a few times. This chain uses TRBV6-2 or TRBV6-3 with TRBJ2-1; D perhaps matches TRBD1 (6 bases). The germline V gene encodes CDR1 MNHEY and CDR2 SVGEGT. The CDR3 has 11 residues. V was shortened by 2 bases and J by 14 bases, with 10 bases between the two germline ends. As DNA, the CDR3 is TGTGCCAGCAGTTACCAGGGGACCGAGTTCTTC. Protein sequence: CASSYQGTEFF.

The chain uses TRBV4-2 and TRBJ2-1; 8 bases align to TRBD2. This CDR3 comprises 15 residues. V lost 3 bases to trimming and J lost 6 bases; unmatched junction nucleotides: 7. Germline V gene sequence: CDR1 LGHNA, CDR2 YNFKEQ. The CDR3 DNA is TGTGCCAGCAGCCAGACTAGCGAACAAACCAATGAGCAGTTCTTC. Protein sequence: CASSQTSEQTNEQFF.

The chain uses TRBV5-4 and TRBJ2-7, with 8 bases matching TRBD1. The germline V gene has CDR1 SGHNT and CDR2 YYREEE (reference sequence). The CDR3 loop spans 13 amino acids. V trimming: 1 base; J trimming: 6 bases; junction bases outside the gene matches: 3. CDR3 sequence reads: CASSLTGGREQYF. The CDR3 nucleotides are TGTGCCAGCAGCTTGACAGGGGGACGCGAGCAGTACTTC. Variable domain in full (rest from reference TRBV5-4 and TRBJ2-7): ETGVTQSPTHLIKTRGQQVTLRCSSQSGHNTVSWYQQALGQGPQFIFQYYREEENGRGNFPPRFSGLQFPNYSSELNVNALELDDSALYLCASSLTGGREQYFGPGTRLTVT.

This clonotype was recorded a few times. This chain links TRBV29-1 with TRBJ2-3; 11 bases line up with TRBD1. Germline V gives CDR1 SQVTM, CDR2 ANQGSEA. CDR3 length: 18 residues. Trimming cost V 0 bases and J 5 bases; bases outside gene matches: 13. The CDR3, as DNA: TGCAGCGTTGAAGATCCGGGACAGGGGGGTCTTAAGTTAGATACGCAGTATTTT. Translation: CSVEDPGQGGLKLDTQYF.